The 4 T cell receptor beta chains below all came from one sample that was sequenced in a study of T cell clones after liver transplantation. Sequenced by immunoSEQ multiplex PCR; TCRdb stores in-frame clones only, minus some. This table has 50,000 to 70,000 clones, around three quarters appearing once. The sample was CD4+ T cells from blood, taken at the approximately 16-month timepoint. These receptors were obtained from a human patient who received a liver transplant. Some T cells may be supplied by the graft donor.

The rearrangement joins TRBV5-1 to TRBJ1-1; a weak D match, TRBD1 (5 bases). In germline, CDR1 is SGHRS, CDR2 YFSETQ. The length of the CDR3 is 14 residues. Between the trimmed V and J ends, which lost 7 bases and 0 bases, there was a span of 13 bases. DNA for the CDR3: TGCGCCAGCGTTGGGGGTAACATGAACACTGAAGCTTTCTTT. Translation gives CASVGGNMNTEAFF.

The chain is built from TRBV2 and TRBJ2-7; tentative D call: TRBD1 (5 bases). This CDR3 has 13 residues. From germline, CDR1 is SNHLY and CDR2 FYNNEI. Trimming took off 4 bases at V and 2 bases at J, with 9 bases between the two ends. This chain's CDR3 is CASSVQVTYEQYV. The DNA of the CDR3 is TGTGCCAGCAGTGTACAGGTTACCTACGAGCAGTACGTC.

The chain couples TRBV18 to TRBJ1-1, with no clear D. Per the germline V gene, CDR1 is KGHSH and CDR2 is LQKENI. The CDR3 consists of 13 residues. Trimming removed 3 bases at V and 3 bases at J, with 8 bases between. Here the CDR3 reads CASSPSQDTEAFF. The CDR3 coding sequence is TGTGCCAGCTCACCGTCCCAGGACACTGAAGCTTTCTTT.

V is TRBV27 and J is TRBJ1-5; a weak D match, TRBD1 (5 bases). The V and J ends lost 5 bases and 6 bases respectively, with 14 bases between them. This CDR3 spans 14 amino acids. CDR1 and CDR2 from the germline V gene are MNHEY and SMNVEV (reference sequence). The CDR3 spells CASSPVQGRQPQHF. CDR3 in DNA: TGTGCCAGCAGTCCTGTGCAGGGCCGTCAGCCCCAGCATTTT.